One and the same sample provided the 9 T cell receptor beta chains below, sequenced in a study of OX40 agonist ivuxolimab in advanced cancers. The table came from immunoSEQ multiplex PCR; TCRdb's copy has only in-frame clones and leaves some out. The profile shows roughly 40,000 clones, 85% to 90% of them singletons. Sequencing used CD4+ or CD8+ T cells sorted from blood, obtained in a trial of the OX40 agonist ivuxolimab. These receptors all come from an adult with an advanced solid tumor such as melanoma, head and neck, liver or kidney cancer.

V is TRBV28 and J is TRBJ2-4; 10 nucleotides line up with TRBD1. Germline trimming cut 5 bases from V and 2 bases from J; bases unmatched to any gene: 3. This CDR3 is built from 15 residues. CDR1 and CDR2 from the germline V gene are MDHEN and SYDVKM. CDR3 in DNA: TGTGCCAGCAGTGGGACAGGGGTAACCAAAAACATTCAGTACTTC. Protein sequence: CASSGTGVTKNIQYF.

This clone was observed a few times. The chain recombines TRBV5-1 with TRBJ2-3; 9 bases agree with TRBD2. This CDR3 spans 15 amino acids. Germline CDR1 and CDR2: SGHRS and YFSETQ. Trimming at V came to 4 bases and at J to 1 base, leaving 4 bases not matched to a gene. The CDR3 protein is CASSVAGDRTDTQYF. In nucleotides, the CDR3 is TGCGCCAGCAGCGTAGCGGGGGACCGCACAGATACGCAGTATTTT.

The chain is built from TRBV19 and TRBJ2-3; D gene ambiguous. Germline V gene sequence: CDR1 LNHDA, CDR2 SQIVND (reference sequence). The CDR3 consists of 14 residues. The V end lost 6 bases, the J end lost 6 bases, and 16 bases lay between the germline ends. CDR3 nucleotides: TGTGCCAGTAGCACGGCGGTGCAGCCCGATACGCAGTATTTT. Translation gives CASSTAVQPDTQYF.

The gene calls are TRBV11-3 and TRBJ2-3, with D possibly matching TRBD2 (5 bases). There are 14 residues in the CDR3. Trimming shortened V by 3 bases and J by 0 bases, and 7 bases separated the two germline ends. The germline CDR1 and CDR2 sequences are SGHNT and YENEEA. The CDR3 loop is CASSLGGSTDTQYF. The DNA of the CDR3 is TGTGCCAGCAGCTTGGGCGGGAGCACAGATACGCAGTATTTT.

The J gene is TRBJ1-5, the V gene TRBV7-2; unclear D gene. The CDR3 loop spans 15 amino acids. V was clipped by 1 base and J by 0 bases, with 7 bases between them. Germline CDR1 is SGHTA and CDR2 is FQGNSA. The CDR3 protein is CASSLVTSSNQPQHF. CDR3 coding DNA: TGTGCCAGCAGCTTAGTGACGAGTAGCAATCAGCCCCAGCATTTT.

This clone was found once. The V and J genes are TRBV30 and TRBJ1-4, with D hard to call. The V end was cut by 1 base, the J end by 2 bases, with 5 bases between. Germline-derived CDR1 and CDR2 are GTSNPN and SVGIG (reference sequence). The CDR3 sequence is 13 residues long. The CDR3, as DNA: TGTGCCTGGAGTGGCCTCACTAATGAAAAACTGTTTTTT. Translation: CAWSGLTNEKLFF.

This clone has just one count. This chain links TRBV4-1 with TRBJ2-3, with TRBD2 as a possible D gene (5 bases). CDR1 is MGHRA and CDR2 is YSYEKL in the germline V gene. Trimming removed 3 bases at V and 3 bases at J, with 13 bases between. CDR3 length: 15 residues. In DNA, the CDR3 is TGCGCCAGCAGCCAGGCTAGCAGATTTACAGATACGCAGTATTTT. Encoded protein: CASSQASRFTDTQYF.

This clone came up a few times. The J gene is TRBJ2-3, the V gene TRBV7-2, with a tentative D call TRBD2 (5 bases). The CDR3 is 16 residues long. The germline CDR1 and CDR2 sequences are SGHTA and FQGNSA. Trimming took off 1 base at V and 3 bases at J, with 14 bases between the two ends. Here the CDR3 reads CASSLDRAVRTDTQYF. In DNA form, the CDR3 reads TGTGCCAGCAGCTTAGATCGAGCGGTGAGGACAGATACGCAGTATTTT.

The V call is TRBV5-4, the J call TRBJ2-3; 8 positions match TRBD1. Germline assignment: CDR1 SGHNT and CDR2 YYREEE (reference sequence). The CDR3 covers 14 residues. J was trimmed by 4 bases and V by 3 bases; bases with no gene match: 4. CDR3 bases: TGTGCCAGCAGCTGGACAGGGTCCCCAGATACGCAGTATTTT. It is translated as CASSWTGSPDTQYF.